These 8 T cell receptor beta chains came from one sample sequenced in a study of T cells in Graves' hyperthyroidism and ophthalmopathy. Using RNA transcripts as the source, TCR beta CDR3 regions were amplified. TCR CDR3 regions were first amplified by RT-PCR with HTBI primers. TCRdb called the multiplex PCR reads again in MiXCR, with one record for every CDR3 protein. The sample holds 530,000 or so distinct CDR3 sequences, under 60% seen once. Material for sequencing was peripheral blood or thyroid tissue (not recorded which). Receptor source: a woman younger than 30 with Graves' hyperthyroidism.

The rearrangement joins TRBV3-1 to TRBJ1-1; D possibly corresponds to TRBD1 (5 bases). V lost 0 bases and J 4 bases, leaving 15 bases between the germline ends. CDR1 and CDR2 (germline): LGHDT, YNNKEL (reference sequence). The CDR3 consists of 16 residues. This chain's CDR3 is CASSQDREQVGTEAFF. CDR3 DNA sequence: TGTGCCAGCAGCCAAGATCGGGAACAGGTCGGCACTGAAGCTTTCTTT.

This clonotype has more than one count but fewer than ten. V usage is TRBV30 and J usage is TRBJ1-6; the match to TRBD1 covers 8 bases. CDR3 length: 14 amino acids. With V trimmed by 4 bases and J by 11 bases, 10 bases remained unmatched. CDR1 and CDR2 (germline): GTSNPN, SVGIG (reference sequence). The CDR3 spells CAWNLGTGHPPLHF. CDR3 bases: TGTGCCTGGAATTTGGGGACAGGTCATCCACCCCTCCACTTT.

This clonotype was seen a handful of times. The chain employs TRBV7-3 and TRBJ2-7, with 10 bases fitting TRBD1. Germline loops: CDR1 SGHTA, CDR2 FQGTGA. This CDR3 has 15 amino acids. J was trimmed by 4 bases and V by 6 bases; bases with no gene match: 9. The CDR3 DNA follows: TGTGCCAGCAGAACGGCCGGGACAGGGGTATACGAGCAGTACTTC. Amino acids: CASRTAGTGVYEQYF.

This clonotype was detected many times. The chain carries TRBV7-2 and TRBJ2-7; weak D call: TRBD1 (6 bases). CDR3 length: 17 residues. V lost 5 bases, J lost 9 bases, and 29 bases lay in between. Germline values: CDR1 SGHTA, CDR2 FQGNSA. This chain's CDR3 is CASSTTEGVSSITRQYF. The CDR3 DNA reads as TGTGCCAGCAGCACCACCGAGGGGGTTAGCTCAATTACGAGGCAGTACTTC.

The chain joins TRBV20-1 to TRBJ1-2, with TRBD1 matching 11 bases. Germline V gene data show CDR1 as DFQATT and CDR2 as SNEGSKA (reference sequence). Trimming took 0 bases from V and 2 from J; bases not matched to a gene: 2. The CDR3 is 15 residues long. This CDR3 is CSARDGQGANYGYTF. The CDR3 DNA is TGCAGTGCTAGAGATGGACAGGGGGCGAACTATGGCTACACCTTC.

Concerning this clonotype: This sequence may be a read error, since a much larger clone differs from it by one base. V is TRBV7-8 and J is TRBJ2-2; 7 positions match TRBD2. CDR1 is SGHVS and CDR2 is FQNEAQ in the germline V gene. V gave up 5 bases and J gave up 5 bases; unmatched junction bases: 11. The CDR3 is 16 residues long. CDR3 nucleotides: TGTGCCAGCAGCCCACGGACTAGTGTAGAAACCGGGGAGCTGTTTTTT. Amino acid sequence: CASSPRTSVETGELFF.

This chain connects TRBV29-1 to TRBJ1-2; TRBD1 agrees at 8 bases. This CDR3 has 10 residues. Germline CDR1 reads SQVTM; CDR2 reads ANQGSEA. Trimming took 4 bases from V and 11 from J; bases not matched to a gene: 3. CDR3 DNA: TGCAGCGTTGTGCAGGGGGCTTACACCTTC. Its translation is CSVVQGAYTF.

This clonotype has a single count. The chain uses TRBV7-6 and TRBJ1-1; D is perhaps TRBD1 (5 bases). The CDR3 spans 17 residues. The V gene's germline CDR1 is SGHVS and CDR2 FNYEAQ. The ends were cut back, 6 bases at V and 3 bases at J, with 23 bases in the middle. The CDR3 spells CASSPGRPGRGYTEAFF. The CDR3 region has the DNA TGTGCCAGCAGTCCCGGACGCCCAGGTAGGGGATACACTGAAGCTTTCTTT.